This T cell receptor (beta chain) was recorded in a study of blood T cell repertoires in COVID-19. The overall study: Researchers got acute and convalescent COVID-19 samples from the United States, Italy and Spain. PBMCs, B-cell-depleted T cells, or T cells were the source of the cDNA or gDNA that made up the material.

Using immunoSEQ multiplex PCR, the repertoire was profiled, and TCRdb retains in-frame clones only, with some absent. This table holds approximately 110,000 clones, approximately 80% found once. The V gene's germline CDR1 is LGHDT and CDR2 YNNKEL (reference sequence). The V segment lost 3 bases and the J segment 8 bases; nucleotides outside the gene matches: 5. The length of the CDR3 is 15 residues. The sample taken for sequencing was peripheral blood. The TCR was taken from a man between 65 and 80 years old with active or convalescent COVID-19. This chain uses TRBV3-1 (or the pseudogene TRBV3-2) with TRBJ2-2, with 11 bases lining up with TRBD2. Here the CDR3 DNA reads TGTGCCAGCAGCCATAGCGGGAGGGCGGCGGGGGAGCTGTTTTTT. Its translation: CASSHSGRAAGELFF.